Shown below are 24 T cell receptor beta chains from a single sample sequenced in a study of regulatory T cells in long-lasting Graves disease (dated by TCRdb to about 2021). Preparation of the library involved multiplex PCR. TCRdb shows the sequencer as Illumina HiSeq 4000. iRepertoire HTBI primers and Arm-PCR amplification of CDR3 regions were used to construct TCR beta libraries. The public reads were run again by TCRdb, first through fastp at Q25 and then through MiXCR, and only productive beta chains were kept. Rows with one shared CDR3 protein collapse into an entry with the most common genes and DNA. The sample table lists around 250,000 distinct CDR3 sequences, around 18% of them with a count of one. 14% of the sample is taken by the ten largest. What the time point label conveys for this sample: newly diagnosed GD, antithyroid drugs for less than 3 months. For both TCR sequencing and RNA sequencing, RNA was extracted from PBMCs in TRIzol.

A further study also used this sample, focusing on T cells in Graves' hyperthyroidism and ophthalmopathy.

The sample consisted of peripheral blood mononuclear cells (PBMCs), taken at new diagnosis, from a patient treated with antithyroid drugs. The receptors stem from a woman aged 25 to 45 with Graves disease. Donor details come from another sample of the same person, matched by shared clones.

This clonotype was seen ten or more times. The chain joins TRBV6-1 to TRBJ2-3; 11 bases are shared with TRBD2. Trimming took 3 bases from V and 4 from J; bases not matched to a gene: 6. The CDR3 has 16 residues. Germline V gene lookup returns CDR1 MNHNS and CDR2 SASEGT. CDR3: CASSDSGGAGPDTQYF. CDR3 nucleotide sequence: TGTGCCAGCAGTGATAGCGGGGGGGCCGGTCCAGATACGCAGTATTTT.

The sample holds a few counts of this clonotype. The CDR3 DNA reads as TGTGCCAGCAGGGGGGGGACAACCTACGAGCAGTACTTC. This gives the protein CASRGGTTYEQYF. This chain links TRBV12-3 or TRBV12-4 with TRBJ2-7, with D perhaps TRBD2 (7 bases). CDR3 length: 13 residues. V shed 6 bases and J shed 2 bases, with 11 bases lying between them.

This clonotype has a count of ten or more. This chain joins TRBV4-1 and TRBJ1-1; 9 bases line up with TRBD1. CDR1 is MGHRA and CDR2 is YSYEKL in the germline V gene. Trimming removed 3 bases from V and 1 base from J; junction bases left unmatched: 6. The CDR3 extends over 16 amino acids. CDR3 DNA: TGCGCCAGCAGCCACCCCCACAGGGGGCAGAACACTGAAGCTTTCTTT. This gives the protein CASSHPHRGQNTEAFF.

This clonotype appeared many times. The J gene is TRBJ1-1, the V gene TRBV29-1; D unresolved. The CDR3 extends over 14 amino acids. V shed 0 bases and J shed 5 bases, with 13 bases lying between them. The germline V gene encodes CDR1 SQVTM and CDR2 ANQGSEA. CDR3 nucleotides: TGCAGCGTTGAAGATTTCATGGGGAGGACTGAAGCTTTCTTT. The encoded protein is CSVEDFMGRTEAFF.

J is TRBJ2-3 and V is TRBV19, with D perhaps TRBD1 (6 bases). The germline V and J ends were trimmed by 6 bases and 5 bases, with 12 bases remaining between them. Germline values: CDR1 LNHDA, CDR2 SQIVND (reference sequence). There are 13 residues in the CDR3. This CDR3 reads CASSLLQGDTQYF. CDR3 bases: TGTGCCAGTAGCCTCTTACAGGGAGATACGCAGTATTTT.

This clonotype was detected ten times or more. The chain has TRBV7-8 and TRBJ2-5; 7 bases match TRBD2. This CDR3 comprises 16 residues. Germline V lookup: CDR1 SGHVS, CDR2 FQNEAQ. V lost 1 base, J lost 5 bases, and 10 bases stayed unmatched. The CDR3 DNA sequence: TGTGCCAGCAGCTTAGGTTGGGGGGGAGAAGGTGAGACCCAGTACTTC. This codes for CASSLGWGGEGETQYF.

This clonotype was seen ten or more times. The chain couples TRBV10-1 to TRBJ2-3; D may be TRBD1 (5 bases). Germline V gives CDR1 WNHNN, CDR2 SYGVQD (reference sequence). The CDR3 length is 14 residues. V lost 3 bases, J lost 5 bases, and 12 bases lay in between. The CDR3 DNA follows: TGCGCCAGCAGTGAAAAGGGGCTGGGAGATACGCAGTATTTT. The encoded protein is CASSEKGLGDTQYF.

This clonotype came up many times. The V call is TRBV7-8, the J call TRBJ1-1; the match to TRBD1 covers 7 bases. Germline CDR1 and CDR2: SGHVS and FQNEAQ. Losses at the gene ends were 3 bases for V and 5 bases for J; bases not matched to a gene: 6. The CDR3 sequence is 14 residues long. CDR3 in DNA: TGTGCCAGCAGCTTCGGAAAGGGGGCTACTGAAGCTTTCTTT. Residues: CASSFGKGATEAFF.

This clonotype was observed many times. The genes are TRBV12-3 or TRBV12-4 and TRBJ2-2; TRBD1 aligns across 7 bases. The CDR3 is 17 residues long. Trimming cost V 4 bases and J 4 bases; bases outside gene matches: 12. DNA for the CDR3: TGTGCCAGCAGTTCCCACTCGACAGGGTGGGGCACCGGGGAGCTGTTTTTT. Translated: CASSSHSTGWGTGELFF.

Remarks on this clonotype: With only one base between it and a far larger clone, this is likely a read error. This chain uses TRBV20-1 with TRBJ2-3, with D possibly matching TRBD2 (5 bases). The DNA matches TRBJ2-1 better at its end, which makes the J call doubtful. Germline V gene data show CDR1 as DFQATT and CDR2 as SNEGSKA (reference sequence). The CDR3 totals 13 residues. The CDR3 coding sequence is TGCAGTGCTAGAGGCGGGCCTGACTACGAGCAGTTCTTC. This encodes CSARGGPDYEQFF.

This clonotype was observed many times. The rearrangement uses TRBV24-1 and TRBJ2-7; 9 bases fit TRBD2. With V trimmed by 4 bases and J by 0 bases, 0 bases remained unmatched. Germline values: CDR1 KGHDR, CDR2 SFDVKD. The CDR3 length is 14 residues. The CDR3 DNA sequence: TGTGCCACCAGTGAAGCGGGGGGCTCCTACGAGCAGTACTTC. Its protein is CATSEAGGSYEQYF.

V gene TRBV2 combines with J gene TRBJ2-2, with a weak D call TRBD1 (5 bases). The CDR3 contains 15 residues. From germline, CDR1 is SNHLY and CDR2 FYNNEI. The V end was cut by 8 bases, the J end by 0 bases, with 13 bases between. The chain's CDR3 is CASRTGSSNTGELFF. CDR3 bases: TGTGCCAGCCGTACAGGCTCTTCGAACACCGGGGAGCTGTTTTTT.

On this clonotype itself: A read error is the likely source, as a far larger clone sits one nucleotide away. This rearrangement joins TRBV7-8 to TRBJ1-1, with D tentatively TRBD1 (5 bases). V lost 4 bases and J 2 bases, leaving 20 bases between the germline ends. Germline CDR1 SGHVS, CDR2 FQNEAQ. The CDR3 is 17 residues long. The CDR3 is CASSSSWQGGPNTEAFF. The CDR3 coding sequence is TGTGCCAGCAGCTCCAGCTGGCAGGGAGGACCTAACACTGAAGCTTTCTTT.

The table lists this clonotype with a few counts. The chain employs TRBV29-1 and TRBJ2-1; unclear D gene. CDR3 length equals 11 residues. Germline-derived CDR1 and CDR2 are SQVTM and ANQGSEA. V lost 4 bases and J 7 bases, leaving 8 bases between the germline ends. The chain's CDR3 is CSVGGKNEQFF. CDR3 nucleotide sequence: TGCAGCGTTGGCGGTAAAAATGAGCAGTTCTTC.

This clonotype was detected many times. The rearrangement links TRBV20-1 to TRBJ1-4, with TRBD1 matching 7 bases. V was clipped by 4 bases and J by 4 bases; unmatched bases: 6. This CDR3 comprises 14 residues. Germline values: CDR1 DFQATT, CDR2 SNEGSKA (reference sequence). CDR3 loop: CSATRQGLNEKLFF. DNA of the CDR3: TGCAGTGCTACCAGACAGGGTCTTAATGAAAAACTGTTTTTT.

J is TRBJ1-1 and V is TRBV7-9; D is ambiguous. Trimming shortened V by 0 bases and J by 0 bases, and 8 bases separated the two germline ends. Germline CDR1 reads SEHNR; CDR2 reads FQNEAQ (reference sequence). There are 15 residues in the CDR3. The CDR3 loop reads CASSLARDMNTEAFF. For the CDR3, the DNA is TGTGCCAGCAGCTTAGCCCGGGATATGAACACTGAAGCTTTCTTT.

This clonotype occurred many times. This chain uses TRBV7-9 with TRBJ2-5, with unresolved D. CDR1 is SEHNR and CDR2 is FQNEAQ in the germline V gene (reference sequence). The CDR3 is 15 residues long. The ends were cut back, 5 bases at V and 5 bases at J, with 18 bases in the middle. The CDR3 sequence is CASSHLLPLDETQYF. The CDR3 DNA reads TGTGCCAGCAGCCACCTTTTACCGCTTGACGAGACCCAGTACTTC.

This clonotype was recorded at least ten times. The gene calls are TRBV20-1 and TRBJ1-2; 11 positions match TRBD1. The CDR3 has 16 amino acids. CDR1 is DFQATT, CDR2 SNEGSKA, per germline (reference sequence). The V segment lost 7 bases and the J segment 2 bases; nucleotides outside the gene matches: 12. The CDR3 reads CSVLGGGTGGNYGYTF. The CDR3 DNA sequence: TGCAGTGTTCTAGGGGGCGGGACAGGGGGGAACTATGGCTACACCTTC.

Ten or more counts support this clonotype. The gene calls are TRBV18 and TRBJ1-2, with D maybe TRBD1 (6 bases). This CDR3 region has 12 residues. Germline V lookup: CDR1 KGHSH, CDR2 LQKENI. The V and J ends lost 5 bases and 7 bases respectively, with 11 bases between them. In DNA, the CDR3 is TGTGCCAGCTCAGTCGCAGGGGTTGGCTACACCTTC. It specifies CASSVAGVGYTF.

This clonotype was observed at least ten times. The rearrangement joins TRBV20-1 to TRBJ2-5; D is unclear. Germline V gives CDR1 DFQATT, CDR2 SNEGSKA (reference sequence). V was cut by 5 bases and J by 5 bases, with 15 bases left in between. The CDR3 spans 13 residues. The CDR3 coding sequence is TGCAGTGCTGGGTTCGACCTGGGGGAGACCCAGTACTTC. Translation gives CSAGFDLGETQYF.

This clonotype was counted at least ten times. The chain uses TRBV2 and TRBJ2-7; TRBD1 agrees at 12 bases. Germline loops: CDR1 SNHLY, CDR2 FYNNEI. CDR3 length equals 14 residues. The V segment lost 6 bases and the J segment 7 bases; nucleotides outside the gene matches: 7. The DNA of the CDR3 is TGTGCCAGCAGGACAGGGACAGGGGGCGGAGAGCAGTACTTC. Translated, it gives CASRTGTGGGEQYF.

This clonotype has more than one count but fewer than ten. This chain links TRBV24-1 with TRBJ2-2; D gene ambiguous. V lost 3 bases, J lost 4 bases, and 8 bases lay in between. The CDR3 is made up of 14 amino acids. CDR1 is KGHDR, CDR2 SFDVKD, per germline. CDR3 DNA: TGTGCCACCAGTGATGCCACTGGCACCGGGGAGCTGTTTTTT. Translation gives CATSDATGTGELFF.

V gene TRBV9 combines with J gene TRBJ1-2; the D gene is possibly TRBD1 (5 bases). The V and J ends lost 3 bases and 8 bases respectively, with 14 bases between them. The CDR3 is 13 amino acids. Germline values: CDR1 SGDLS, CDR2 YYNGEE. CDR3 sequence: CASSEMGLRGYTF. The CDR3 DNA follows: TGTGCCAGCAGCGAAATGGGACTTCGGGGCTACACCTTC. The full variable domain, completed using reference TRBV9 and TRBJ1-2, is DSGVTQTPKHLITATGQRVTLRCSPRSGDLSVYWYQQSLDQGLQFLIQYYNGEERAKGNILERFSAQQFPDLHSELNLSSLELGDSALYFCASSEMGLRGYTFGSGTRLTVV.

This clonotype came up many times. J is TRBJ2-3 and V is TRBV7-2, with TRBD1 identical over 11 bases. CDR1 SGHTA and CDR2 FQGNSA come from the germline V gene. This CDR3 is built from 16 residues. The junction had 6 bases not matched to a gene; V was cut back by 5 bases and J by 2 bases. CDR3: CASSDGTGGVTDTQYF. CDR3 nucleotides: TGTGCCAGCAGCGATGGGACAGGGGGAGTCACAGATACGCAGTATTTT. The full variable domain, rest sourced from reference TRBV7-2 and TRBJ2-3, is GAGVSQSPSNKVTEKGKDVELRCDPISGHTALYWYRQSLGQGLEFLIYFQGNSAPDKSGLPSDRFSAERTGGSVSTLTIQRTQQEDSAVYLCASSDGTGGVTDTQYFGPGTRLTVL.